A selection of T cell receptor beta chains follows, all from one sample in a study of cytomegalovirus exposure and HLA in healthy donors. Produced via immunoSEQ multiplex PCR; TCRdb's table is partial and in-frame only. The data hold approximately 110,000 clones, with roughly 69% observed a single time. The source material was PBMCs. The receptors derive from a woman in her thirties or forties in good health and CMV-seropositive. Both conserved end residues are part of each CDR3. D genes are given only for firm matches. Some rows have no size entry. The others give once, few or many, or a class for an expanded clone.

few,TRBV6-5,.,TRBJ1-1,TGTGCCAGCAGTCGGGGAATAGGAGACACTGAAGCTTTCTTT,CASSRGIGDTEAFF
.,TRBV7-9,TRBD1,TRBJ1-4,TGTGCCAGCACGTACAGGGGTAATGAAAAACTGTTTTTT,CASTYRGNEKLFF
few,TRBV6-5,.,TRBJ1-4,TGTGCCAGCATGGCTCGTAATGAAAAACTGTTTTTT,CASMARNEKLFF
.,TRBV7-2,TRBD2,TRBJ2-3,TGTGCCAGCAGCTTAGTCGGCGGGGGGGCAGATACGCAGTATTTT,CASSLVGGGADTQYF
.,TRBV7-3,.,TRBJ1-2,TGTGCCAGCAGCCCTCACGGGGGGGCAAGCCTTAACTATGGCTACACCTTC,CASSPHGGASLNYGYTF
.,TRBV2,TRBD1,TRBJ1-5,TGTGCCAGCAGTCAGGGACAGGGATGGCAGCCCCAGCATTTT,CASSQGQGWQPQHF
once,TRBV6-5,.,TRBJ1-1,TGTGCCAGCAGTTACTCGATCGGTCCCCGGGATGAAGCTTTCTTT,CASSYSIGPRDEAFF
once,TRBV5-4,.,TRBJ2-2,TGTGCCAGCAGCTCCACCCGACAGGGGACTACTAACACCGGGGAGCTGTTTTTT,CASSSTRQGTTNTGELFF
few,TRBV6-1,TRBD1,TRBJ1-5,TGTGCCAGCAGTGAAGACAGGGGCAGTGCCAATCAGCCCCAGCATTTT,CASSEDRGSANQPQHF
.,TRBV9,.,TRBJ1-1,TGTGCCAGCAGCGTAGGCGCAGGGGCCACTGAAGCTTTCTTT,CASSVGAGATEAFF
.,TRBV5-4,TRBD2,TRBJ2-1,TGTGCCAGCAGCTTGATGCGGGGGGCACTCAATGAGCAGTTCTTC,CASSLMRGALNEQFF
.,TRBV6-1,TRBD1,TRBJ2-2,TGTGCCAGCAGTGTATTTCCGGGACAGGGGGCTGGCGGGGAGCTGTTTTTT,CASSVFPGQGAGGELFF
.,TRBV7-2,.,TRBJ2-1,TGTGCCAGCAGCGTAGATGGGGGCCGAAATGAGCAGTTCTTC,CASSVDGGRNEQFF
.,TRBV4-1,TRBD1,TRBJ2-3,TGCGCCAGCAGCCAAACCCCGGACAGGCATACGCAGTATTTT,CASSQTPDRHTQYF
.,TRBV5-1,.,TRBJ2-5,TGCGCCAGCAGCTTTGAGGATTCTCAGCAAGAGACCCAGTACTTC,CASSFEDSQQETQYF
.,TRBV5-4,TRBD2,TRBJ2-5,TGTGCCAGCAGCCAAGGGACTAGCGGGCAAGAGACCCAGTACTTC,CASSQGTSGQETQYF
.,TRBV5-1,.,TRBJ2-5,TGCGCCAGCAGCTTGACGGGGTACCAAGAGACCCAGTACTTC,CASSLTGYQETQYF
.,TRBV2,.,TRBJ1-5,TGTGCCAGCAGCCCCCGGACAGTGAAGCCCCAGCATTTT,CASSPRTVKPQHF
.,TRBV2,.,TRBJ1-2,TGTGCCAGCAGTGAAGGGGCAGTATCTAACTATGGCTACACCTTC,CASSEGAVSNYGYTF
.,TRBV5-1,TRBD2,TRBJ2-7,TGCGCCAGCAGCAGTAGCGGGCACTACGAGCAGTACTTC,CASSSSGHYEQYF
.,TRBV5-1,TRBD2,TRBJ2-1,TGCGCCAGCAGCCCGTCAAGTAGCGGGGGCCTGGGGATCTTC,CASSPSSSGGLGIF
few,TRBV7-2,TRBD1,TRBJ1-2,TGTGCCAGCAGCTGGGGACAGGGACCTAACTATGGCTACACCTTC,CASSWGQGPNYGYTF